The 24 T cell receptor beta chains in this list originate from one sample, sequenced in a study of regulatory T cells in long-lasting Graves disease. Documented time point: newly diagnosed GD, antithyroid drugs for less than 3 months. Extracted PBMC RNA gave rise to the TCR library. iRepertoire HTBI primers and Arm-PCR of CDR3 regions built TCR beta libraries. MiXCR was run by TCRdb on the multiplex PCR reads, yielding one entry per CDR3 protein. The table lists 200,000 to 250,000 distinct CDR3 sequences, approximately 20% of them singletons. Source: peripheral blood mononuclear cells (PBMCs), taken at new diagnosis, from a patient treated with antithyroid drugs. These receptors originate from a female donor with Graves disease.

This clonotype has at least ten counts. The chain couples TRBV4-2 to TRBJ2-1; D not resolved. Germline values: CDR1 LGHNA, CDR2 YNFKEQ. The CDR3 is 13 amino acids. V lost 1 base to trimming and J lost 3 bases, with 4 bases between them. CDR3 sequence: CASSQGDYNEQFF. As DNA, the CDR3 is TGTGCCAGCAGCCAAGGGGACTACAATGAGCAGTTCTTC.

This clonotype was seen many times. The chain has TRBV15 and TRBJ1-1; unclear D gene. Germline CDR1 LNHNV, CDR2 YYDKDF (reference sequence). Trimming left V 4 bases short and J 5 bases short, with 14 bases between. The CDR3 totals 14 residues. CDR3 in DNA: TGTGCCACCAGCAAAGGAATAAAGGAAACTGAAGCTTTCTTT. This translates into CATSKGIKETEAFF.

This clonotype was counted at least ten times. The chain joins TRBV7-2 to TRBJ2-1; 10 nucleotides match TRBD2. V was clipped by 5 bases and J by 8 bases; unmatched bases: 21. Germline V gene data show CDR1 as SGHTA and CDR2 as FQGNSA. This CDR3 has 19 residues. The CDR3: CASSTPSGGLDRSGDEQFF. The CDR3 DNA reads as TGTGCCAGCAGCACCCCTAGCGGGGGCCTTGATAGGAGTGGCGATGAGCAGTTCTTC. The full variable domain, rest sourced from reference TRBV7-2 and TRBJ2-1, is GAGVSQSPSNKVTEKGKDVELRCDPISGHTALYWYRQSLGQGLEFLIYFQGNSAPDKSGLPSDRFSAERTGGSVSTLTIQRTQQEDSAVYLCASSTPSGGLDRSGDEQFFGPGTRLTVL.

This clonotype was recorded a few times. This chain connects TRBV4-3 to TRBJ2-2; TRBD2 might be the D (5 bases). This CDR3 region has 16 residues. V lost 4 bases and J 0 bases, leaving 12 bases between the germline ends. The germline V gene encodes CDR1 LGHNA and CDR2 YSLEER. CDR3 region: CASSRLSDTNTGELFF. The DNA of the CDR3 is TGCGCCAGCAGCCGACTAAGCGATACGAACACCGGGGAGCTGTTTTTT.

The V gene is TRBV11-3, the J gene TRBJ2-1; 10 bases are shared with TRBD2. CDR1 is SGHNT, CDR2 YENEEA, per germline. The CDR3 is 15 residues long. The ends lost 1 base at V and 7 bases at J; junction bases unmatched: 4. This CDR3 is CASSLASSGGNEQFF. The CDR3 DNA reads as TGTGCCAGCAGCTTAGCGTCTAGCGGGGGTAATGAGCAGTTCTTC.

This clonotype came up many times. The V gene is TRBV2, the J gene TRBJ2-2; 12 positions agree with TRBD2. This CDR3 is 19 amino acids long. The germline gives CDR1 SNHLY, CDR2 FYNNEI. With 7 bases clipped from V and 7 bases from J, the junction kept 19 bases outside the gene matches. CDR3 DNA: TGTGCCAGCAAGTCCCTTTTTCTAGCGGGAGGGCCCGGTGGCGGGGAGCTGTTTTTT. Residues: CASKSLFLAGGPGGGELFF.

In this sample, this clonotype turned up many times. This chain's CDR3 is CSAQPGRGRPDTQYF. In DNA form, the CDR3 reads TGCAGTGCTCAGCCTGGGCGGGGCCGCCCAGATACGCAGTATTTT. The rearrangement uses TRBV20-1 and TRBJ2-3, with D perhaps TRBD2 (6 bases). V shed 5 bases and J shed 4 bases, with 19 bases lying between them. Germline CDR1 and CDR2: DFQATT and SNEGSKA (reference sequence). The CDR3 contains 15 residues.

This clonotype was counted at least ten times. Sequence at one end of the junction differs from germline and may be a read error. V usage is TRBV4-1 and J usage is TRBJ1-5; 7 positions agree with TRBD1. There are 17 residues in the CDR3. Germline CDR1 MGHRA, CDR2 YSYEKL. CDR3 amino acids: CASSEDHRDRGNQPQHF. The CDR3 DNA sequence: TGCGCCAGCAGCGAAGATCATAGAGACAGGGGCAATCAGCCCCAGCATTTT.

This clonotype came up many times. This chain links TRBV5-1 with TRBJ2-5; TRBD2 agrees at 11 bases. This CDR3 spans 16 amino acids. J gave up 1 base and V 0 bases, and 2 bases lay outside the gene matches. CDR1 and CDR2 (germline): SGHRS, YFSETQ. CDR3 sequence: CASSLGGLAAQETQYF. DNA of the CDR3: TGCGCCAGCAGCTTGGGGGGACTAGCGGCCCAAGAGACCCAGTACTTC.

In its sample, this clonotype was seen many times. This rearrangement joins TRBV28 to TRBJ2-5; D remains ambiguous. The CDR3 runs 13 residues. V was clipped by 6 bases and J by 2 bases, with 10 bases between them. In germline, CDR1 is MDHEN, CDR2 SYDVKM. In nucleotides, the CDR3 is TGTGCCAGCAGCGCTGGACGGCAAGAGACCCAGTACTTC. This encodes CASSAGRQETQYF.

This clonotype was observed many times. The chain joins TRBV19 to TRBJ2-5; D gene ambiguous. CDR1 is LNHDA and CDR2 is SQIVND in the germline V gene (reference sequence). V was clipped by 0 bases and J by 5 bases, with 7 bases between them. The CDR3 sequence is 13 residues long. The CDR3 DNA follows: TGTGCCAGTAGTATAGAGAGGTGGGAGACCCAGTACTTC. Translation: CASSIERWETQYF. Variable domain in full (rest from reference TRBV19 and TRBJ2-5): DGGITQSPKYLFRKEGQNVTLSCEQNLNHDAMYWYRQDPGQGLRLIYYSQIVNDFQKGDIAEGYSVSREKKESFPLTVTSAQKNPTAFYLCASSIERWETQYFGPGTRLLVL.

At least ten counts were recorded for this clonotype. The CDR3 reads CASSTGSAKNIQYF. Written as DNA, the CDR3 is TGTGCCAGCAGTACAGGGTCAGCCAAAAACATTCAGTACTTC. The rearrangement joins TRBV12-3 or TRBV12-4 to TRBJ2-4, with D possibly being TRBD1 (6 bases). The V end lost 5 bases, the J end lost 0 bases, and 8 bases lay between the germline ends. This CDR3 comprises 14 residues.

Many counts were recorded for this clonotype. The V gene is TRBV6-5, the J gene TRBJ1-2; 7 nucleotides match TRBD1. V shed 4 bases, J shed 4 bases, and the junction held 6 bases outside the gene matches. Germline V gene sequence: CDR1 MNHEY, CDR2 SVGAGI. The CDR3 covers 14 residues. The DNA for the CDR3 is TGTGCCAGCAGTTCCACAGGGGCTGCCTATGGCTACACCTTC. Protein: CASSSTGAAYGYTF.

The chain uses TRBV6-1 and TRBJ1-4; 7 nucleotides match TRBD1. CDR1 and CDR2 from the germline V gene are MNHNS and SASEGT. This CDR3 contains 14 residues. V gave up 7 bases and J gave up 8 bases; unmatched junction bases: 10. The CDR3 here is CASTEDRAEEKLFF. The CDR3 DNA reads as TGTGCCAGCACCGAAGACAGGGCGGAGGAAAAACTGTTTTTT.

This clonotype has more than one count but fewer than ten. The chain couples TRBV7-3 to TRBJ2-3; D remains ambiguous. The CDR3 contains 14 residues. With 1 base removed from V and 2 bases from J, the gap between germline ends came to 7 bases. Germline lookup yields CDR1 SGHTA and CDR2 FQGTGA. CDR3 amino acids: CASSLISPTDTQYF. As DNA, the CDR3 is TGTGCCAGCAGCTTAATTAGCCCCACAGATACGCAGTATTTT.

This clonotype was counted at least ten times. The rearrangement joins TRBV7-2 to TRBJ2-7, with a tentative D call TRBD2 (6 bases). This CDR3 comprises 17 residues. The germline CDR1 and CDR2 sequences are SGHTA and FQGNSA. Deletions cut 5 bases from V and 5 bases from J, with 25 bases between. CDR3 residues: CASSQSPPGSHPDEQYF. The CDR3 DNA follows: TGTGCCAGCAGCCAATCCCCCCCCGGGAGTCATCCCGACGAGCAGTACTTC.

This clonotype was counted ten times or more. The chain recombines TRBV2 with TRBJ1-5; D uncertain. Germline loops: CDR1 SNHLY, CDR2 FYNNEI. Trimming shortened V by 5 bases and J by 8 bases, and 16 bases separated the two germline ends. There are 14 residues in the CDR3. CDR3 in DNA: TGTGCCAGCAGTTTTGAGGGTGCCGTGAAGCCCCAGCATTTT. The encoded protein is CASSFEGAVKPQHF.

This clonotype was recorded many times. The genes are TRBV7-2 and TRBJ2-7, with D possibly TRBD2 on 5 matching bases. The CDR3 is 12 residues long. The V gene lost 1 base and the J gene lost 5 bases, with 6 bases spanning the gap. The germline CDR1 and CDR2 sequences are SGHTA and FQGNSA. This CDR3 is CASSLGSDEQYF. In nucleotides, the CDR3 is TGTGCCAGCAGCTTAGGTAGCGACGAGCAGTACTTC.

Ten or more counts support this clonotype. The rearrangement uses TRBV6-5 and TRBJ2-5; 8 bases map to TRBD2. Per the germline V gene, CDR1 is MNHEY and CDR2 is SVGAGI. The J segment lost 4 bases and the V segment lost 0 bases, leaving 4 bases of the junction unmatched. The CDR3 contains 15 residues. The CDR3, as DNA: TGTGCCAGCAGTTACTCCCGGGAGGGCCGAGAGACCCAGTACTTC. Residues: CASSYSREGRETQYF.

This clonotype was detected a few times. This rearrangement joins TRBV19 to TRBJ1-1; D unclear. The germline V gene has CDR1 LNHDA and CDR2 SQIVND (reference sequence). The CDR3 length is 12 residues. V was pared by 0 bases and J by 7 bases, with 6 bases between. The CDR3 reads CASSIDGSEAFF. As DNA, the CDR3 is TGTGCCAGTAGTATAGACGGCAGTGAAGCTTTCTTT.

The chain employs TRBV4-3 and TRBJ2-2, with TRBD1 identical over 8 bases. Germline trimming cut 0 bases from V and 4 bases from J; bases unmatched to any gene: 4. In germline, CDR1 is LGHNA, CDR2 YSLEER. CDR3 length: 16 residues. The CDR3 here is CASSQDRGRITGELFF. CDR3 in DNA: TGCGCCAGCAGCCAAGACAGGGGGCGTATCACCGGGGAGCTGTTTTTT.

A word on this clonotype: This probably arose from a read error, given a far larger clone one base away. The rearrangement joins TRBV2 to TRBJ2-7; tentative D call: TRBD1 (6 bases). The CDR3 runs to 14 residues. Germline V gene sequence: CDR1 SNHLY, CDR2 FYNNEI. CDR3 nucleotides: TGTGTCAGCAGCCCAAACACAGGGTTCGACGAGCAGTACTTC. Its protein is CVSSPNTGFDEQYF.

This clonotype has a count of ten or more. The V and J genes are TRBV6-5 and TRBJ2-5; D ambiguous. Germline CDR1 reads MNHEY; CDR2 reads SVGAGI. This CDR3 is 14 amino acids long. Trimming took off 0 bases at V and 1 base at J, with 6 bases between the two ends. CDR3 amino acids: CASSYSLTQETQYF. The DNA of the CDR3 is TGTGCCAGCAGTTACTCCCTAACCCAAGAGACCCAGTACTTC.

The chain uses TRBV25-1 and TRBJ2-5, with TRBD2 as a possible D gene (5 bases). Germline values: CDR1 MGHDK, CDR2 SYGVNS. V lost 8 bases, J lost 2 bases, and 12 bases lay in between. CDR3 size: 13 residues. The CDR3 protein is CASSVSGQETQYF. In DNA form, the CDR3 reads TGTGCCAGCTCGGTCAGCGGACAAGAGACCCAGTACTTC. Filled out from reference TRBV25-1 and TRBJ2-5, the complete variable domain reads EADIYQTPRYLVIGTGKKITLECSQTMGHDKMYWYQQDPGMELHLIHYSYGVNSTEKGDLSSESTVSRIRTEHFPLTLESARPSHTSQYLCASSVSGQETQYFGPGTRLLVL.